One sample yielded the 32 T cell receptor beta chains listed below, sequenced in a study of blood T cell repertoires in COVID-19. Measured with immunoSEQ multiplex PCR; TCRdb has only the in-frame clones, and not every one. The sample yields approximately 68,000 clones, around 86% seen once. The sequenced sample was peripheral blood. The source is a man in his forties or fifties with active COVID-19.

This chain's CDR3 is CASRNRLAGGGTYEQYF. The CDR3 bases are TGCGCCAGCAGGAACCGGCTAGCGGGAGGAGGAACCTACGAGCAGTACTTC. V usage is TRBV4-1 and J usage is TRBJ2-7; TRBD2 aligns across 11 bases. CDR3 length: 17 amino acids. V lost 6 bases and J lost 2; bases outside the gene matches: 12. From germline, CDR1 is MGHRA and CDR2 YSYEKL.

This clone was seen a single time. The chain is built from TRBV28 and TRBJ2-3; 11 nucleotides match TRBD2. This CDR3 spans 16 amino acids. Germline trimming cut 5 bases from V and 6 bases from J; bases unmatched to any gene: 10. Germline lookup yields CDR1 MDHEN and CDR2 SYDVKM. This CDR3 is CASSLTLAGVGDTQYF. CDR3 DNA sequence: TGTGCCAGCAGTCTCACACTAGCGGGAGTTGGGGATACGCAGTATTTT.

The rearrangement uses TRBV19 and TRBJ1-2; the D gene is possibly TRBD1 (6 bases). Germline V gives CDR1 LNHDA, CDR2 SQIVND (reference sequence). This CDR3 spans 15 amino acids. The germline V and J ends were trimmed by 5 bases and 3 bases, with 16 bases remaining between them. CDR3 sequence reads: CASSHTGSHDYGYTF. DNA for the CDR3: TGTGCCAGTAGTCATACAGGGTCCCACGACTATGGCTACACCTTC.

This rearrangement joins TRBV18 to TRBJ1-4; 7 bases map to TRBD1. The CDR3 runs 13 residues. Trimming cost V 6 bases and J 8 bases; bases outside gene matches: 6. Germline-derived CDR1 and CDR2 are KGHSH and LQKENI. The CDR3 coding sequence is TGTGCCAGCTCTCCGACAGGGTACGAAAAACTGTTTTTT. As protein: CASSPTGYEKLFF.

V and J are TRBV7-8 and TRBJ1-4; 7 bases agree with TRBD1. In germline, CDR1 is SGHVS, CDR2 FQNEAQ. CDR3 length: 18 residues. V was pared by 6 bases and J by 3 bases, with 16 bases of the junction left unmatched. Here the CDR3 DNA reads TGTGCCAGCAGTAAGGACAGGATGGGCTTAGAGGCTAATGAAAAACTGTTTTTT. Encoded protein: CASSKDRMGLEANEKLFF.

The rearrangement links TRBV30 to TRBJ1-3; TRBD1 aligns across 9 bases. In germline, CDR1 is GTSNPN, CDR2 SVGIG (reference sequence). V gave up 5 bases and J gave up 3 bases; unmatched junction bases: 5. The CDR3 runs 14 residues. The CDR3 nucleotides are TGTGCCTGGGCGGACAGGGGTTATGGAAACACCATATATTTT. It yields the protein CAWADRGYGNTIYF.

This chain connects TRBV28 to TRBJ2-5, with 8 bases aligning to TRBD2. This CDR3 is 15 amino acids long. Germline values: CDR1 MDHEN, CDR2 SYDVKM. Germline trimming cut 5 bases from V and 3 bases from J; bases unmatched to any gene: 8. The CDR3 loop is CASSPAGGRKETQYF. CDR3 bases: TGTGCCAGCAGTCCCGCTGGCGGGAGGAAAGAGACCCAGTACTTC. Using reference TRBV28 and TRBJ2-5 for the parts outside the CDR3, the full variable domain is DVKVTQSSRYLVKRTGEKVFLECVQDMDHENMFWYRQDPGLGLRLIYFSYDVKMKEKGDIPEGYSVSREKKERFSLILESASTNQTSMYLCASSPAGGRKETQYFGPGTRLLVL.

In its sample, this clone was seen once. The chain recombines TRBV9 with TRBJ2-7; 8 positions agree with TRBD2. V gave up 0 bases and J gave up 4 bases; unmatched junction bases: 6. CDR1 and CDR2 (germline): SGDLS, YYNGEE. This CDR3 spans 15 amino acids. The CDR3 loop reads CASSVAAGGPYEQYF. DNA for the CDR3: TGTGCCAGCAGCGTAGCCGCGGGGGGCCCTTACGAGCAGTACTTC.

CDR3 loop: CASSPGQGRNTGELFF. CDR3 DNA sequence: TGTGCCAGCAGTCCTGGACAGGGGAGGAACACCGGGGAGCTGTTTTTT. The V and J genes are TRBV6-6 and TRBJ2-2, with TRBD1 matching 9 bases. J gave up 1 base and V 5 bases, and 5 bases lay outside the gene matches. This CDR3 is built from 16 residues. The germline V gene encodes CDR1 MNHNY and CDR2 SVGAGI (reference sequence).

The chain employs TRBV5-1 and TRBJ2-4; D is unresolved. CDR3 length equals 14 residues. Germline V gives CDR1 SGHRS, CDR2 YFSETQ. The germline V and J ends were trimmed by 4 bases and 8 bases, with 16 bases remaining between them. The CDR3 DNA reads TGCGCCAGCAGCGATAGCAGTCGTCCTGACATTCAGTACTTC. Protein product: CASSDSSRPDIQYF.

The rearrangement joins TRBV9 to TRBJ1-3; D unclear. The CDR3 has 16 residues. Trimming removed 0 bases at V and 3 bases at J, with 13 bases between. Germline CDR1 SGDLS, CDR2 YYNGEE. CDR3 nucleotides: TGTGCCAGCAGCGTAGTTCCAGGTGCGCTTGGAAACACCATATATTTT. Its translation: CASSVVPGALGNTIYF.

The chain employs TRBV7-8 and TRBJ1-1, with D hard to call. CDR1 SGHVS and CDR2 FQNEAQ come from the germline V gene. This CDR3 comprises 15 residues. Trimming stripped 5 bases from V and 5 bases from J, with 18 bases between. As DNA, the CDR3 is TGTGCCAGCAGCCTAAGGCGTGAGGGTAGGACTGAAGCTTTCTTT. It specifies CASSLRREGRTEAFF.

V is TRBV18 and J is TRBJ1-1; 7 bases match TRBD1. Germline V CDR1 and CDR2: KGHSH, LQKENI. Unmatched junction bases numbered 5, after V lost 3 bases and J lost 1 base. The CDR3 has 15 amino acids. The CDR3 DNA sequence: TGTGCCAGCTCACCCAGGACAGGCTCGAACACTGAAGCTTTCTTT. Translated: CASSPRTGSNTEAFF.

The V gene is TRBV3-1 (or the pseudogene TRBV3-2), the J gene TRBJ2-4; D remains ambiguous. Germline CDR1 is LGHDT and CDR2 is YNNKEL (reference sequence). The CDR3 spans 16 residues. Deletions cut 0 bases from V and 0 bases from J, with 9 bases between. The CDR3 DNA sequence: TGTGCCAGCAGCCAAGATCGTTACTTAGCCAAAAACATTCAGTACTTC. Its translation: CASSQDRYLAKNIQYF.

This sequence joins TRBV21-1 and TRBJ2-3; the table gives TRBD2 as D, unverified against the DNA. TRBV21-1 is recorded as a pseudogene. The CDR3 runs 19 residues. The CDR3 coding sequence is TGTGCCAGCAGCAACACTAGCGGGGGGGCCGGTTGCGATACAGATACGCAGTATTTT. Its protein is CASSNTSGGAGCDTDTQYF.

V gene TRBV28 combines with J gene TRBJ1-2; TRBD1 might be the D (6 bases). V was clipped by 5 bases and J by 4 bases, with 23 bases between them. This CDR3 comprises 17 residues. CDR1 is MDHEN and CDR2 is SYDVKM in the germline V gene. The CDR3 loop is CASSLGRRGARGYGYTF. The CDR3 DNA is TGTGCCAGCAGTCTGGGGCGTCGGGGGGCGCGGGGCTATGGCTACACCTTC.

The J gene is TRBJ1-1, the V gene TRBV5-5; TRBD1 matches at 7 bases. V gave up 2 bases and J gave up 0 bases; unmatched junction bases: 1. The CDR3 totals 14 residues. Germline V gene lookup returns CDR1 SGHKS and CDR2 YYEKEE (reference sequence). The chain's CDR3 is CASSFTGVNTEAFF. The CDR3 coding sequence is TGTGCCAGCAGCTTTACAGGGGTGAACACTGAAGCTTTCTTT.

For the CDR3, the DNA is TGCAGCGTTCTCCATCCGGGACTGCCGTACGAGCAGTACTTC. Translation: CSVLHPGLPYEQYF. This chain uses TRBV29-1 with TRBJ2-7, with D possibly matching TRBD2 (6 bases). Germline values: CDR1 SQVTM, CDR2 ANQGSEA. The length of the CDR3 is 14 residues. V lost 5 bases and J lost 4, with 18 bases in between.

V usage is TRBV6-2 or TRBV6-3 and J usage is TRBJ1-6; 9 bases agree with TRBD1. CDR1 is MNHEY and CDR2 is SVGEGT in the germline V gene. The CDR3 extends over 18 amino acids. With 7 bases clipped from V and 4 bases from J, the junction kept 14 bases outside the gene matches. CDR3 nucleotide sequence: TGTGCCAGCACCCCGCCTGGACAGGGGACCTCTTATAATTCACCCCTCCACTTT. The encoded protein is CASTPPGQGTSYNSPLHF.

This rearrangement joins TRBV5-1 to TRBJ1-1; D is unresolved. Trimming cost V 4 bases and J 2 bases, with 9 bases left between them. Germline V lookup: CDR1 SGHRS, CDR2 YFSETQ. This CDR3 is built from 13 residues. In DNA, the CDR3 is TGCGCCAGCAGCGTGACTCGCAACACTGAAGCTTTCTTT. Translating it yields CASSVTRNTEAFF.

The V and J genes are TRBV5-8 and TRBJ1-4; 7 bases agree with TRBD1. The CDR3 has 15 residues. V was clipped by 4 bases and J by 5 bases; unmatched bases: 8. The germline V gene has CDR1 SGHTS and CDR2 YDEGEE. The CDR3 protein is CASSALTGPNEKLFF. The CDR3 DNA follows: TGTGCCAGCAGCGCGTTGACAGGGCCAAATGAAAAACTGTTTTTT.

The chain combines TRBV10-3 with TRBJ1-5; 7 nucleotides line up with TRBD1. This CDR3 region has 14 residues. Trimming cost V 7 bases and J 5 bases; bases outside gene matches: 8. CDR1 is ENHRY, CDR2 SYGVKD, per germline. CDR3 bases: TGTGCCATCAAAGGAGGGCAGGGGGATCAGCCCCAGCATTTT. Its translation is CAIKGGQGDQPQHF.

The rearrangement uses TRBV7-8 and TRBJ2-1; 10 nucleotides agree with TRBD2. V lost 5 bases to trimming and J lost 6 bases; unmatched junction nucleotides: 13. This CDR3 spans 17 amino acids. Germline CDR1 and CDR2: SGHVS and FQNEAQ. CDR3 DNA: TGTGCCAGCAGCCCCCGATACGCTAGCGGGAGCTTCAATGAGCAGTTCTTC. Protein sequence: CASSPRYASGSFNEQFF. The full variable domain, completed using reference TRBV7-8 and TRBJ2-1, is GAGVSQSPRYKVAKRGQDVALRCDPISGHVSLFWYQQALGQGPEFLTYFQNEAQLDKSGLPSDRFFAERPEGSVSTLKIQRTQQEDSAVYLCASSPRYASGSFNEQFFGPGTRLTVL.

The chain uses TRBV27 and TRBJ2-7; 7 nucleotides line up with TRBD1. The CDR3 consists of 17 residues. CDR1 is MNHEY, CDR2 SMNVEV, per germline (reference sequence). V lost 1 base to trimming and J lost 6 bases; unmatched junction nucleotides: 15. The CDR3 spells CASSLLGQSGTDFEQYF. For the CDR3, the DNA is TGTGCCAGCAGTTTATTGGGGCAGTCCGGGACAGACTTCGAGCAGTACTTC.

This clone was observed a few times. The J gene is TRBJ1-1, the V gene TRBV5-5, with 8 bases matching TRBD1. CDR1 SGHKS and CDR2 YYEKEE come from the germline V gene (reference sequence). This CDR3 is 14 amino acids long. Losses at the gene ends were 7 bases for V and 2 bases for J; bases not matched to a gene: 7. The CDR3 DNA is TGTGCCAGCTCTGGGACAGGAGATAACACTGAAGCTTTCTTT. This gives the protein CASSGTGDNTEAFF.

The chain couples TRBV19 to TRBJ2-7, with a tentative D call TRBD1 (6 bases). The V and J ends lost 5 bases and 6 bases respectively, with 8 bases between them. In germline, CDR1 is LNHDA, CDR2 SQIVND (reference sequence). This CDR3 has 11 amino acids. The CDR3 sequence: CASSSGVEQYF. CDR3 DNA sequence: TGTGCCAGTAGTTCAGGGGTCGAGCAGTACTTC.

The rearrangement uses TRBV30 and TRBJ2-5, with D tentatively TRBD1 (5 bases). The CDR3 extends over 13 amino acids. With 4 bases removed from V and 5 bases from J, the gap between germline ends came to 14 bases. Germline loops: CDR1 GTSNPN, CDR2 SVGIG (reference sequence). The CDR3 sequence is CAWNSKGWETQYF. In DNA, the CDR3 is TGTGCCTGGAATTCTAAGGGGTGGGAGACCCAGTACTTC. Combining the CDR3 with reference TRBV30 and TRBJ2-5 gives the whole variable domain SQTIHQWPATLVQPVGSPLSLECTVEGTSNPNLYWYRQAAGRGLQLLFYSVGIGQISSEVPQNLSASRPQDRQFILSSKKLLLSDSGFYLCAWNSKGWETQYFGPGTRLLVL.

The V and J genes are TRBV4-3 and TRBJ1-5; D not resolved. Germline V gene lookup returns CDR1 LGHNA and CDR2 YSLEER. The CDR3 is 13 residues long. Deletions cut 0 bases from V and 9 bases from J, with 9 bases between. CDR3 sequence: CASSQDRQRPQHF. CDR3 nucleotide sequence: TGCGCCAGCAGCCAAGATCGACAAAGGCCCCAGCATTTT.

The rearrangement uses TRBV5-1 and TRBJ2-2, with D maybe TRBD2 (6 bases). The V and J ends lost 0 bases and 4 bases respectively, with 10 bases between them. Per germline, CDR1 SGHRS and CDR2 YFSETQ. This CDR3 has 15 residues. The CDR3, as DNA: TGCGCCAGCAGCTTGGACGGGAGTCTCACCGGGGAGCTGTTTTTT. Translating it yields CASSLDGSLTGELFF.

The chain employs TRBV7-3 and TRBJ2-6, with 7 nucleotides matching TRBD1. Unmatched junction bases numbered 10, after V lost 5 bases and J lost 9 bases. The CDR3 extends over 15 amino acids. Germline V gene data show CDR1 as SGHTA and CDR2 as FQGTGA. This chain's CDR3 is CASSLGTARSNVLTF. The CDR3, as DNA: TGTGCCAGCAGCCTCGGGACAGCGAGGAGCAACGTCCTGACTTTC.

This clone was seen once. The V and J genes are TRBV5-3 and TRBJ2-2; D is ambiguous. TRBV5-3 is reported as an ORF; its role is uncertain. Deletions cut 2 bases from V and 0 bases from J, with 14 bases between. The CDR3 has 17 amino acids. This CDR3 is CARSFRSNRTNTGELFF. In nucleotides, the CDR3 is TGTGCCAGAAGCTTTAGGAGTAATCGGACGAACACCGGGGAGCTGTTTTTT.

The chain carries TRBV28 and TRBJ2-3; D is perhaps TRBD1 (5 bases). V was shortened by 5 bases and J by 0 bases, with 15 bases between the two germline ends. CDR1 and CDR2 (germline): MDHEN, SYDVKM. This CDR3 has 16 amino acids. The CDR3 is CASSIRQPVSTDTQYF. CDR3 DNA: TGTGCCAGCAGTATACGACAGCCAGTTAGCACAGATACGCAGTATTTT.